This T cell receptor beta chain is from a study of CD8+ T cells in alopecia areata. Study results and limitations: Tofacitinib did not eliminate many expanded lesional clones from scalp or blood. Alopecia totalis/universalis scalp especially showed more expanded CD8+ clones than normal scalp.

RNA, once extracted, was reverse transcribed into cDNA for use as the sequencing template. Measured with immunoSEQ multiplex PCR; TCRdb has only the in-frame clones, and not every one. This sample carries 85,000 to 110,000 clones, 85% to 90% of them seen once, and the ten largest clones take 8.5% to 14%. Concerning this clone: As yet, its antigen is unknown.

Treatment indicated: oral pan-JAK inhibitor, 5-10 mg twice daily. Collection of lesional scalp punch biopsies and peripheral blood was performed in alopecia areata patients. The sample in question was CD8+ T cells sorted from blood, obtained at approximately week 34, from a patient treated with tofacitinib. The origin of this receptor is a human donor with alopecia areata.

The CDR3, as DNA: TGCGCCAGCAGCACAGGGTCCGAGCAGTACTTC. This translates into CASSTGSEQYF. V is TRBV5-1 and J is TRBJ2-7; tentatively, D is TRBD1 (6 bases). Trimming removed 4 bases from V and 6 bases from J, with 8 bases in between. Germline CDR1 reads SGHRS; CDR2 reads YFSETQ. This CDR3 spans 11 amino acids.